This entry features one T cell receptor beta chain sequence. Primed by a sample-barcoded 5' primer and a J-beta primer mix, a second PCR proceeded for 7 to 11 cycles. TCRdb passed the 5' RACE reads through MiXCR, listing each CDR3 protein once. The sample holds 550,000 to 700,000 distinct CDR3 sequences, 25% to 30% seen once. The sample comes from a study of blood T cells in healthy people across ages. This clonotype was sampled from a woman in her seventies in good health. The specimen was blood.

DNA of the CDR3: TGTGCCAGCAGCCAAGATCAAATTGAGAGCTCCTACAATGAGCAGTTCTTC. Its translation: CASSQDQIESSYNEQFF. This chain connects TRBV4-2 to TRBJ2-1; D is unresolved. Trimming pared 0 bases from V and 0 bases from J, leaving 12 bases between. The germline V gene encodes CDR1 LGHNA and CDR2 YNFKEQ. The CDR3 runs to 17 residues.